The rows below give T cell receptor beta chains drawn from one sample of a study of cytomegalovirus exposure and HLA in healthy donors. Sequencing used immunoSEQ multiplex PCR; TCRdb keeps in-frame clones, though not all of them. The sample holds around 130,000 clones, 80% seen once. Material: PBMCs. The origin of the receptors is a man in his thirties or forties in good health and CMV-seronegative. The CDR3 runs from the conserved cysteine through the conserved F or W. The D gene is left open where the match is weak. Size tells how often a clone was seen (once, few, many) or the class of an expanded clone, and some rows leave it out.

TRBD2	TRBV7-9	TRBJ2-3	NA	CASSSRSREGPDTQYF	TGTGCCAGCAGCTCACGTTCACGGGAGGGCCCAGATACGCAGTATTTT
NA	TRBV28	TRBJ1-1	few	CATKGGGPTEAFF	TGTGCCACCAAAGGCGGGGGCCCGACTGAAGCTTTCTTT
TRBD1	TRBV9	TRBJ1-2	NA	CASSVVTGGNGYPF	TGTGCCAGCAGCGTAGTGACAGGGGGCAATGGCTACCCCTTC
TRBD2	TRBV5-1	TRBJ2-1	once	CASSSTGTSLAEQFF	TGCGCCAGCAGCTCGACCGGGACTAGTTTAGCTGAGCAGTTCTTC
NA	TRBV6-1	TRBJ2-2	NA	CASSDFSTKNTGELFF	TGTGCCAGCAGTGATTTTAGCACCAAGAACACCGGGGAGCTGTTTTTT
NA	TRBV7-9	TRBJ2-5	NA	CASSLGAFQETQYF	TGTGCCAGCAGCTTAGGGGCTTTCCAAGAGACCCAGTACTTC
TRBD2	TRBV10-2	TRBJ2-1	few	CASSESILILAGLNEQFF	TGCGCCAGCAGTGAGTCGATTCTAATCCTAGCGGGACTGAATGAGCAGTTCTTC
NA	TRBV9	TRBJ2-1	NA	CASSAYGTGQYNEQFF	TGTGCCAGCAGCGCATATGGGACTGGACAATACAATGAGCAGTTCTTC
NA	TRBV14	TRBJ2-1	NA	CASSQEWLGGKVEQFF	TGTGCCAGCAGCCAAGAATGGTTAGGAGGGAAGGTTGAGCAGTTCTTC
TRBD1	TRBV7-9	TRBJ2-2	NA	CASRAGTGQNTGELFF	TGTGCCAGCAGGGCCGGGACAGGGCAGAACACCGGGGAGCTGTTTTTT
TRBD1	TRBV19	TRBJ2-7	NA	CASSRTGGSYEQYF	TGTGCCAGTAGTAGGACAGGGGGCTCCTACGAGCAGTACTTC
TRBD2	TRBV5-1	TRBJ2-5	NA	CASSLVLAGETQYF	TGCGCCAGCAGCTTAGTACTAGCGGGAGAGACCCAGTACTTC
TRBD1	TRBV6-5	TRBJ2-7	NA	CASSYRGTGMYEQYF	TGTGCCAGCAGTTACCGGGGGACAGGGATGTACGAGCAGTACTTC
NA	TRBV6-1	TRBJ1-5	NA	CASSDLQINQPQHF	TGTGCCAGCAGTGATTTGCAGATCAATCAGCCCCAGCATTTT
NA	TRBV7-9	TRBJ2-7	once	CASSHRTGLYYEQYF	TGTGCCAGCAGCCATAGGACTGGACTGTACTACGAGCAGTACTTC
TRBD2	TRBV30	TRBJ2-2	NA	CAWSVGTSGAGELFF	TGTGCCTGGTCCGTTGGGACTAGCGGGGCCGGGGAGCTGTTTTTT
NA	TRBV7-9	TRBJ2-7	NA	CASSPPGQLYEQYF	TGTGCCAGCAGCCCCCCGGGACAACTATACGAGCAGTACTTC
TRBD2	TRBV4-2	TRBJ2-3	NA	CASSQEYGLAGLSTDTQYF	TGTGCCAGCAGCCAAGAATACGGACTAGCGGGCCTTAGCACAGATACGCAGTATTTT
TRBD2	TRBV10-2	TRBJ2-7	NA	CASTLAGGSYEQYF	TGCGCCAGCACCTTAGCGGGAGGGTCCTACGAGCAGTACTTC
NA	TRBV5-1	TRBJ2-1	NA	CASSLVADYYNEQFF	TGCGCCAGCAGCTTGGTCGCGGACTATTACAATGAGCAGTTCTTC
TRBD1	TRBV28	TRBJ1-6	NA	CASSRGDRVIVAPLHF	TGTGCCAGCAGTAGGGGGGACAGGGTTATCGTGGCACCCCTCCACTTT
TRBD1	TRBV9	TRBJ1-2	NA	CASSAGTGFGRGYTF	TGTGCCAGCAGCGCTGGGACAGGGTTCGGAAGAGGCTACACCTTC
TRBD2	TRBV19	TRBJ2-1	NA	CASSMGREFYNEQFF	TGTGCCAGTAGTATGGGGCGGGAGTTCTACAATGAGCAGTTCTTC
NA	TRBV6-5	TRBJ2-7	few	CASSYSVRVGVNEQYF	TGTGCCAGCAGTTACTCAGTGAGGGTTGGAGTTAACGAGCAGTACTTC
NA	TRBV18	TRBJ1-2	NA	CASSPSTTIHGQTYGYTF	TGTGCCAGCTCACCATCCACAACAATTCATGGACAGACCTATGGCTACACCTTC
TRBD1	TRBV6-6	TRBJ2-2	few	CASQGGRNTGELFF	TGTGCCAGCCAAGGGGGCAGGAACACCGGGGAGCTGTTTTTT